The following is a T cell receptor (beta chain) sequence with its context. Its antigen is unidentified. Healthy bone marrow donors made up the donors. Per germline, CDR1 MNHNY and CDR2 SVGAGI (reference sequence). V was trimmed by 6 bases and J by 2 bases, leaving 14 bases between them. This CDR3 has 14 residues. A multiplex PCR was run with 60 Vbeta primers and 13 Jbeta primers. The data were produced by immunoSEQ multiplex PCR, yet TCRdb's version contains in-frame clones alone and is incomplete. Of about 130,000 clones in the sample, approximately 80% are singletons; the top ten hold roughly 4%. This specimen comes from a study of cytomegalovirus exposure and HLA in healthy donors. Study-wide results and caveats: The likely origin of a cluster of highly shared sequence variants was a sequencing artifact. For most subjects, TCR beta sequences were reported to predict HLA-A and HLA-B alleles with accuracy. At a 0.05 false discovery rate, a later analysis found some 18,000 TCR beta sequences to be associated with HLA alleles.

The clonotype originates from a woman in her thirties or forties in good health and CMV-seronegative. The specimen was PBMCs. The chain recombines TRBV6-6 with TRBJ2-7; a possible D gene is TRBD2 (5 bases). CDR3 nucleotide sequence: TGTGCCAGCAGCCTCCCGGACGGGGCCTACGAGCAGTACTTC. Protein sequence: CASSLPDGAYEQYF.